This entry is about one T cell receptor beta chain. Since all of the isolated RNA was reverse transcribed, expressed TCRB transcripts were what got sequenced. The protocol was immunoSEQ multiplex PCR, while the TCRdb copy is restricted to in-frame clones and leaves out a portion. The data show under 500,000 clones, approximately 28% seen once. Trimming took 7 bases from V and 8 from J; bases not matched to a gene: 18. CDR1 SGHRS and CDR2 YFSETQ come from the germline V gene. The CDR3 runs 16 residues. The entry originates in a study of beta chain features in type 1 diabetes. Sample: naive CD4+ T cells from blood. The V call is TRBV5-1, the J call TRBJ2-1; 7 bases align to TRBD1. This sequence originates from a young man in good health. The CDR3 loop reads CASQLRPETGLDEQFF. CDR3 nucleotides: TGCGCCAGCCAATTAAGGCCGGAGACAGGGTTGGATGAGCAGTTCTTC.